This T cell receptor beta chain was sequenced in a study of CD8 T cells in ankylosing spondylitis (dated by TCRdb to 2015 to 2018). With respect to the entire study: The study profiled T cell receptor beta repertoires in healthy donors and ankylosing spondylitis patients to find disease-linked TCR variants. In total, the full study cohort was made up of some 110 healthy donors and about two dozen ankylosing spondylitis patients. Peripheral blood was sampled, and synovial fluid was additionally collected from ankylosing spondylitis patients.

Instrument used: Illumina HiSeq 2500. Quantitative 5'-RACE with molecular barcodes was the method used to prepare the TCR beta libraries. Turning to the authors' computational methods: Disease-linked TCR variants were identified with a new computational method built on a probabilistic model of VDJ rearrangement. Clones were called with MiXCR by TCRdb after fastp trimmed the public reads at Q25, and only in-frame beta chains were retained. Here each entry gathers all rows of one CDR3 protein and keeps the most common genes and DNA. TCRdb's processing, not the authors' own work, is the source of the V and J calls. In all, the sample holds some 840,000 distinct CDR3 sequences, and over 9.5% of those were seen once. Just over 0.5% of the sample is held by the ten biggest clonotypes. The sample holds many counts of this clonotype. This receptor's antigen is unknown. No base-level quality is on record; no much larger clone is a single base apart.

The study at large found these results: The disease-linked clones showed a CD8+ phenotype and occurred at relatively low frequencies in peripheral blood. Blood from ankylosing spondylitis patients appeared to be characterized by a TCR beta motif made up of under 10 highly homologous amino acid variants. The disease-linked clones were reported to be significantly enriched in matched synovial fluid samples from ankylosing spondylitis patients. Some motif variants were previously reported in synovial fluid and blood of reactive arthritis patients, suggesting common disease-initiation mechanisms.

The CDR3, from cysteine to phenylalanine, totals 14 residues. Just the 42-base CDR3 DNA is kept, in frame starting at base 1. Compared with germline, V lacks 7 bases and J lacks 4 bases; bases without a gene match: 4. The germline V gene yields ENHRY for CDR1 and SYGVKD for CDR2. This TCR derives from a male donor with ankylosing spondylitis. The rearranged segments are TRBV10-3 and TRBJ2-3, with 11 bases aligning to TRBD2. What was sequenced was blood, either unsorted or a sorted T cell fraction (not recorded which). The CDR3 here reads CAITPGLAADTQYF. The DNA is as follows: TGTGCCATCACCCCGGGACTAGCGGCAGATACGCAGTATTTT.